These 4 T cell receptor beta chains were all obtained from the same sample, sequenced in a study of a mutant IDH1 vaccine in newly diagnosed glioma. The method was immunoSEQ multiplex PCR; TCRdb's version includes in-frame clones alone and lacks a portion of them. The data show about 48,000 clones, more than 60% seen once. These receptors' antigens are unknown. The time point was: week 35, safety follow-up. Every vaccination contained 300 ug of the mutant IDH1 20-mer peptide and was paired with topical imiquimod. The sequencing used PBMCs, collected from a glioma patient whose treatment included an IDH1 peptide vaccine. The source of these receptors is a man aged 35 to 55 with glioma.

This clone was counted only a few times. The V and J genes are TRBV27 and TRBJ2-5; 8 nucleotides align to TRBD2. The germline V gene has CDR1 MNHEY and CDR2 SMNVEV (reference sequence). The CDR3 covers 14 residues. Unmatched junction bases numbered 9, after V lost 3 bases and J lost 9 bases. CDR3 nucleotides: TGTGCCAGCAGTTTGTCCGGGACTAGTGGGGCCCAGTACTTC. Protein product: CASSLSGTSGAQYF.

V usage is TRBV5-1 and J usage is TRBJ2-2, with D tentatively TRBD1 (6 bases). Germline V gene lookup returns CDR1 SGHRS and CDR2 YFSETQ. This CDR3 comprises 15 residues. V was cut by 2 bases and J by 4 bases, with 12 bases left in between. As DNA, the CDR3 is TGCGCCAGCAGCTTACAGGGTTGGGGCACCGGGGAGCTGTTTTTT. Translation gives CASSLQGWGTGELFF.

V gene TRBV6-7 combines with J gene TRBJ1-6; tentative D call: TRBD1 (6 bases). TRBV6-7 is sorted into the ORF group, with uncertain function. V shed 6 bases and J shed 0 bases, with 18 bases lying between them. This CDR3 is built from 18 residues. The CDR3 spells CASSRGRGTSSYNSPLHF. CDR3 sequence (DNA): TGTGCCAGCAGCCGAGGACGAGGGACAAGCTCCTATAATTCACCCCTCCACTTT.

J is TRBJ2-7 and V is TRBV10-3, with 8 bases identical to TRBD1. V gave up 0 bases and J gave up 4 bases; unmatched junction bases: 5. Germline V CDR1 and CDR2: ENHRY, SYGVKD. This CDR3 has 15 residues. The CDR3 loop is CAISESGQVQYEQYF. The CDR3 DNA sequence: TGTGCCATCAGTGAGTCGGGACAGGTCCAATACGAGCAGTACTTC.